This entry is about one T cell receptor beta chain. Its cognate antigen is unknown. The germline V gene has CDR1 SGHNT and CDR2 YYREEE (reference sequence). The CDR3 has 14 amino acids. Trimming took off 0 bases at V and 4 bases at J, with 10 bases between the two ends. In the PCR, 60 Vbeta and 13 Jbeta primers were used. Using immunoSEQ multiplex PCR, the repertoire was profiled, and TCRdb retains in-frame clones only, with some absent. The sample gives 90,000 to 150,000 clones, over 65% of which show up once; approximately 10% is in the top ten. The sample belongs to a study of cytomegalovirus exposure and HLA in healthy donors. Findings of the study overall: Association of a missense DCLRE1C variant with TCR beta V- and J-gene trimming was reported in a later analysis. Sequencing had likely introduced a cluster of highly shared sequence variants as an artifact. Available immune exposure information was restricted to CMV serostatus only.

This sequence was found in a woman aged 45-65 years in good health and CMV-seropositive. The chain uses TRBV5-4 and TRBJ1-2; D perhaps matches TRBD1 (6 bases). Sequencing was carried out using PBMCs. The CDR3 region has the DNA TGTGCCAGCAGCTTGGCAGGGGAAGTCTATGGCTACACCTTC. Protein: CASSLAGEVYGYTF. The full variable domain, rest sourced from reference TRBV5-4 and TRBJ1-2, is ETGVTQSPTHLIKTRGQQVTLRCSSQSGHNTVSWYQQALGQGPQFIFQYYREEENGRGNFPPRFSGLQFPNYSSELNVNALELDDSALYLCASSLAGEVYGYTFGSGTRLTVV.